The present T cell receptor (beta chain) was sequenced within a study of blood T cell repertoires in COVID-19. About the study: Samples came from the United States, Italy and Spain, spanning acute and convalescent COVID-19. PBMCs, B-cell-depleted T cells, or T cells provided the cDNA or gDNA that made up the material.

The CDR3 sequence is 13 residues long. Germline CDR1 SGHRS, CDR2 YFSETQ. Trimming cost V 4 bases and J 0 bases; bases outside gene matches: 0. Authors' data handling: Estimation of nucleated cell counts was performed using reference gene primer amplification. Sequencing used immunoSEQ multiplex PCR; TCRdb keeps in-frame clones, though not all of them. D and trimming were read from the DNA, whereas the V and J calls and clone size are those reported in that table. This repertoire shows about 360,000 clones, around nine tenths found once; its top ten account for 3%. Sequencing was performed on peripheral blood. This TCR derives from a human donor in a cohort sampled during active COVID-19. This rearrangement joins TRBV5-1 to TRBJ1-2; 7 nucleotides line up with TRBD1. DNA of the CDR3: TGCGCCAGCAGCAGGGGGCCTAACTATGGCTACACCTTC. Protein sequence: CASSRGPNYGYTF.